This T cell receptor beta chain was identified during a study of T-cell reconstitution after alpha-beta-depleted transplantation in children. Researchers prepared the TCRbeta library using unique molecular identifiers, the study reports. Using its own MiXCR run on the PCR reads, TCRdb lists one record per CDR3 protein. This sample has roughly 120,000 distinct CDR3 sequences; 9% to 12% occur once, and the top ten carry around 8.2%. Trimming shortened V by 5 bases and J by 2 bases, and 12 bases separated the two germline ends. This CDR3 region has 15 residues. Germline CDR1 and CDR2: KGHDR and SFDVKD. There are many counts of this clonotype.

The V gene is TRBV24-1, the J gene TRBJ2-1; D perhaps matches TRBD2 (6 bases). This receptor was obtained from a human donor who donated a stem cell graft to a child with acute lymphoblastic leukemia. Here the sequenced sample was PBMCs from the stem cell graft donor, taken from the stem cell graft. CDR3 DNA: TGTGCCACCAGTGGCGGGACTCCGACCTACAATGAGCAGTTCTTC. Residues: CATSGGTPTYNEQFF.